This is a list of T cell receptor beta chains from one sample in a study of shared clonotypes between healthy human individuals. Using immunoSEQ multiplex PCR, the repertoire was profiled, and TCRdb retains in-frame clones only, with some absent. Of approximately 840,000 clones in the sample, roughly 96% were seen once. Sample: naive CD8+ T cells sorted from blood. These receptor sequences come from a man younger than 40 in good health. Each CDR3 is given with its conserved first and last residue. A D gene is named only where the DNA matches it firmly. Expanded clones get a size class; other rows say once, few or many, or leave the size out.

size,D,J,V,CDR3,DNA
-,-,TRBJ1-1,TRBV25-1,CASSPGQAEAFF,TGTGCCAGCAGTCCCGGGCAGGCTGAAGCTTTCTTT
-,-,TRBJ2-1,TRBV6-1,CASSLLPYNEQFF,TGTGCCAGCAGTCTTCTCCCCTACAATGAGCAGTTCTTC
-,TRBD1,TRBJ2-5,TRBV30,CAWSRSDRGLGETQYF,TGTGCCTGGAGTCGGTCGGACAGGGGGCTAGGAGAGACCCAGTACTTC
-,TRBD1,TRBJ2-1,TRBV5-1,CASSPGTGGDEQFF,TGCGCCAGCAGCCCCGGGACAGGGGGCGATGAGCAGTTCTTC
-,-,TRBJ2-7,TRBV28,CASSPGTTYEQYF,TGTGCCAGCAGCCCAGGGACCACCTACGAGCAGTACTTC
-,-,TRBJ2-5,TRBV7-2,CASSFVTEETQYF,TGTGCCAGCAGCTTCGTGACAGAAGAGACCCAGTACTTC
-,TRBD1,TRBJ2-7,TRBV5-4,CASSRLGTGAYEQYF,TGTGCCAGCAGCCGACTTGGGACAGGGGCCTACGAGCAGTACTTC
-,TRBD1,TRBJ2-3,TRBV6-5,CASSHRTGSTDTQYF,TGTGCCAGCAGTCACCGGACAGGTAGCACAGATACGCAGTATTTT
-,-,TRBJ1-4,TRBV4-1,CASSQDQGRGEKLFF,TGCGCCAGCAGCCAAGATCAGGGGCGGGGTGAAAAACTGTTTTTT
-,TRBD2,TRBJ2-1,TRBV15,CATSSLLTSGDNEQFF,TGTGCCACCAGCTCCTTGTTGACTAGCGGGGACAATGAGCAGTTCTTC
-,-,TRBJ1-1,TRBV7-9,CASSSNREQAFF,TGTGCCAGCAGCTCAAACCGGGAACAAGCTTTCTTT
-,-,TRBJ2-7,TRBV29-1,CSVEDFGYEQYF,TGCAGCGTTGAAGACTTCGGTTACGAGCAGTACTTC
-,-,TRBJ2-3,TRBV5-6,CASSLKGTTDTQYF,TGTGCCAGCAGCTTAAAGGGAACCACAGATACGCAGTATTTT
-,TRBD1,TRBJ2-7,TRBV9,CASSAGTGYEQYF,TGTGCCAGCAGCGCCGGGACAGGCTACGAGCAGTACTTC
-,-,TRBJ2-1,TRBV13,CASSLVSRLTDESYNEQFF,TGTGCCAGCAGCTTAGTCTCCCGACTAACGGATGAATCCTACAATGAGCAGTTCTTC
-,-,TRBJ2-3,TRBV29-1,CSVGGLPQSPDTQYF,TGCAGCGTTGGAGGACTGCCCCAGTCCCCAGATACGCAGTATTTT
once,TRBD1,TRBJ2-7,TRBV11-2,CASSLALAGGSYEQYF,TGTGCCAGCAGCTTAGCCCTAGCAGGGGGTAGCTACGAGCAGTACTTC
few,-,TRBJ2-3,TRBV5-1,CASSLSGGTDTQYF,TGCGCCAGCAGCTTATCAGGGGGCACAGATACGCAGTATTTT
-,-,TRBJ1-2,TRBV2,CASSPGSIYGYTF,TGTGCCAGCAGCCCCGGCAGTATCTATGGCTACACCTTC
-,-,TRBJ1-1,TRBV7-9,CASSTFPTAEAFF,TGTGCCAGCTCTACCTTCCCGACAGCTGAAGCTTTCTTT
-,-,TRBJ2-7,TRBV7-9,CASSSVGYYEQYF,TGTGCCAGCAGCTCGGTGGGGTACTACGAGCAGTACTTC
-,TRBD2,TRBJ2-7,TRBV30,CAWSARPDTWTSGPYEQYF,TGTGCCTGGAGCGCGCGACCGGACACCTGGACTAGCGGACCCTACGAGCAGTACTTC
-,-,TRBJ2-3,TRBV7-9,CASSVLSSDTQYF,TGTGCCAGCAGCGTACTGAGCTCGGATACGCAGTATTTT
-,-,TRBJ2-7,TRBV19,CASSIGVAAYEQYF,TGTGCCAGTAGTATTGGGGTGGCGGCCTACGAGCAGTACTTC
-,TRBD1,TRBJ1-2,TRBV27,CASALSPYRGLGGYTF,TGTGCCAGCGCTTTGAGTCCGTACAGGGGGCTAGGGGGCTACACCTTC
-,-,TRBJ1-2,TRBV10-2,CASSEARQGSYGYTF,TGCGCCAGCAGTGAGGCCCGGCAAGGAAGCTATGGCTACACCTTC
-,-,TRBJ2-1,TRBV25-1,CASSEYRAEYNEQFF,TGTGCCAGCAGTGAATATCGAGCGGAGTACAATGAGCAGTTCTTC
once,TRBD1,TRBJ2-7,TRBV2,CASTNRDSSYEQYF,TGTGCCAGCACAAACCGGGACAGCTCCTACGAGCAGTACTTC
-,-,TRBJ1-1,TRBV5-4,CASSIGTEAFF,TGTGCCAGCAGTATAGGGACTGAAGCTTTCTTT
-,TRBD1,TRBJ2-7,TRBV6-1,CASNRGRPDYEQYF,TGTGCCAGCAACAGGGGGCGCCCGGACTACGAGCAGTACTTC
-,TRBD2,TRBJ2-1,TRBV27,CASSLLAGAEDNEQFF,TGTGCCAGCAGTCTACTAGCGGGAGCGGAGGACAATGAGCAGTTCTTC
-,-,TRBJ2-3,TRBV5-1,CASSLVVTGSTDTQYF,TGCGCCAGCAGCTTGGTGGTCACCGGATCCACAGATACGCAGTATTTT